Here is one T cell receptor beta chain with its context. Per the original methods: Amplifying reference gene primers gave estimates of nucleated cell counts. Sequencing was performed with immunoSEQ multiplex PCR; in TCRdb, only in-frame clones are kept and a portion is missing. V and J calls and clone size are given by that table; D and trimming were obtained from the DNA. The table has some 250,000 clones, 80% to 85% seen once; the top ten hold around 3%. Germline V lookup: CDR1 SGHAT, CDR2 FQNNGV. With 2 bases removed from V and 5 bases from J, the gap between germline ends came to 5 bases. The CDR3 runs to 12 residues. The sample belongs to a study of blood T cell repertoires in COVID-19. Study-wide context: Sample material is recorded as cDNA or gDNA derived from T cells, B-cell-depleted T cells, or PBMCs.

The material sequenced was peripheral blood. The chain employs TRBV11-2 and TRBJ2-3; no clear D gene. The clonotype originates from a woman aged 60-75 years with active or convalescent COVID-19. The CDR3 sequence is CASSLYRDTQYF. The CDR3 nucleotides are TGTGCCAGCAGCTTATACAGAGATACGCAGTATTTT.